One sample yielded the 32 T cell receptor beta chains listed below, sequenced in a study of T-cell reconstitution after alpha-beta-depleted transplantation in children (dated by TCRdb to about 2016). Reading the label with the study, this specimen's treatment or condition is: allogeneic hematopoietic cell transplantation with graft depleted of TCRalphabeta T cells and CD19 B cells. Library method: PCR. The listed sequencing device is Illumina HiSeq 2500. TCR libraries were prepared with molecular barcoding, using unique molecular identifiers to normalize TCRbeta repertoire quantification. TCRdb handled the public reads itself, with Q25 trimming in fastp and clone calling in MiXCR, and kept productive beta chains. Rows with a matching CDR3 protein are joined into one entry that keeps the most common DNA and genes. The sample yields 550,000 to 600,000 distinct CDR3 sequences; about 23% were counted once. The ten largest clones represent roughly 13% of the sample.

This sample comprised PBMCs, mostly from graft donor cells, obtained 360 days after TCRalphabeta/CD19-depleted stem cell transplant. These receptor sequences come from a boy under two years old who had a stem cell transplant for acute myeloid leukemia, so the T cells may come from the graft donor.

The J gene is TRBJ2-1, the V gene TRBV5-1; D gene unclear. The CDR3 runs 18 residues. Germline V gene sequence: CDR1 SGHRS, CDR2 YFSETQ. The ends were cut back, 1 base at V and 9 bases at J, with 26 bases in the middle. The CDR3 region has the DNA TGCGCCAGCAGCTTGTTCTCCTTAGTAGTCCCGGGTGACGTTGAGCAGTTCTTC. It encodes CASSLFSLVVPGDVEQFF.

The chain carries TRBV20-1 and TRBJ2-3, with no clear D. V was cut by 6 bases and J by 5 bases, with 18 bases left in between. The CDR3 spans 14 residues. Per germline, CDR1 DFQATT and CDR2 SNEGSKA (reference sequence). CDR3 nucleotides: TGCAGTGCCCACCAGGCTAACGGGCAAGATACGCAGTATTTT. It is translated as CSAHQANGQDTQYF.

This clonotype was observed at least ten times. V is TRBV20-1 and J is TRBJ2-1; 8 bases line up with TRBD2. Looked up from germline, CDR1 is DFQATT and CDR2 is SNEGSKA (reference sequence). The CDR3 is 13 amino acids. Trimming removed 6 bases from V and 8 bases from J; junction bases left unmatched: 9. The DNA for the CDR3 is TGCAGTGCCCAATACGGGGGGGCGTATGAGCAGTTCTTC. Amino acid sequence: CSAQYGGAYEQFF.

At least ten counts were recorded for this clonotype. For the CDR3, the DNA is TGTGCCAGCAGCGGATCCGGGAGTCCGAGCTCCTACAATGAGCAGTTCTTC. Residues: CASSGSGSPSSYNEQFF. The chain couples TRBV7-8 to TRBJ2-1; D possibly corresponds to TRBD2 (6 bases). Germline CDR1 SGHVS, CDR2 FQNEAQ. V dropped 5 bases and J dropped 0 bases, with 17 bases sitting between them. The CDR3 totals 17 residues.

This clonotype was observed a handful of times. The chain uses TRBV20-1 and TRBJ2-1; a possible D gene is TRBD2 (6 bases). CDR1 and CDR2 from the germline V gene are DFQATT and SNEGSKA (reference sequence). Trimming removed 5 bases from V and 4 bases from J, with 12 bases in between. The CDR3 sequence is 13 residues long. CDR3 DNA: TGCAGTGCTGCGGGACGATTTTACAATGAGCAGTTCTTC. It yields the protein CSAAGRFYNEQFF.

V is TRBV6-1 and J is TRBJ1-2; D remains unclear. V was shortened by 5 bases and J by 7 bases, with 23 bases between the two germline ends. The V gene's germline CDR1 is MNHNS and CDR2 SASEGT. This CDR3 spans 16 amino acids. CDR3 coding DNA: TGTGCCAGCAGTCCCCCCCATGGAGGGTCCCTATCTGGCTACACCTTC. Translating gives CASSPPHGGSLSGYTF.

This clonotype has just a few counts. The chain uses TRBV5-6 and TRBJ2-5, with D hard to call. From germline, CDR1 is SGHDT and CDR2 YYEEEE. This CDR3 comprises 14 residues. Trimming took off 2 bases at V and 5 bases at J, with 13 bases between the two ends. CDR3 coding DNA: TGTGCCAGCAGCTTTCAAGGTCCGGGTGAGACCCAGTACTTC. It yields the protein CASSFQGPGETQYF.

This clonotype was seen ten or more times. V gene TRBV5-1 combines with J gene TRBJ2-7; 9 bases align to TRBD1. Germline CDR1 SGHRS, CDR2 YFSETQ. The CDR3 has 14 residues. Unmatched junction bases numbered 3, after V lost 2 bases and J lost 3 bases. The CDR3 loop reads CASSFRDRDYEQYF. The CDR3 coding sequence is TGCGCCAGCAGCTTCCGGGACAGGGACTACGAGCAGTACTTC.

This rearrangement joins TRBV20-1 to TRBJ2-4; TRBD1 matches 10 bases. J was trimmed by 6 bases and V by 2 bases; bases with no gene match: 7. CDR3 size: 15 residues. From germline, CDR1 is DFQATT and CDR2 SNEGSKA (reference sequence). CDR3 protein: CSARRLDRGINIQYF. DNA of the CDR3: TGCAGTGCTAGAAGGCTGGACAGGGGGATAAACATTCAGTACTTC.

The chain recombines TRBV5-5 with TRBJ2-7; 7 nucleotides line up with TRBD2. This CDR3 is built from 14 residues. Germline lookup yields CDR1 SGHKS and CDR2 YYEKEE (reference sequence). Germline trimming cut 3 bases from V and 3 bases from J; bases unmatched to any gene: 6. The CDR3 coding sequence is TGTGCCAGCAGCTCACGACTAGCCATCTACGAGCAGTACGTC. This codes for CASSSRLAIYEQYV.

Of note for this clonotype: Being one base from a much bigger clone, this may be a read error. The chain recombines TRBV6-1 with TRBJ2-7; 8 bases map to TRBD1. The CDR3 totals 15 residues. Germline values: CDR1 MNHNS, CDR2 SASEGT. Here the CDR3 reads CVSSSGQGPSYEQYF. The CDR3 DNA follows: TGTGTCAGCAGCTCCGGACAGGGACCTTCCTACGAGCAGTACTTC.

This clonotype showed up just a few times. The genes are TRBV7-2 and TRBJ2-2, with D uncertain. From germline, CDR1 is SGHTA and CDR2 FQGNSA. CDR3 length equals 11 residues. The V gene lost 4 bases and the J gene lost 7 bases, with 4 bases spanning the gap. The CDR3 region has the DNA TGTGCCAGCAGCTATTACGGGGAGCTGTTTTTT. It encodes CASSYYGELFF.

Many counts were recorded for this clonotype. The chain recombines TRBV20-1 with TRBJ2-3; the D gene is possibly TRBD1 (6 bases). V gave up 2 bases and J gave up 4 bases, with 13 bases separating them. The CDR3 consists of 14 residues. The germline V gene has CDR1 DFQATT and CDR2 SNEGSKA (reference sequence). DNA of the CDR3: TGCAGTGCTAGACCTGGACAGACCGCAGATACGCAGTATTTT. Protein sequence: CSARPGQTADTQYF.

This chain connects TRBV5-1 to TRBJ2-5; D uncertain. Germline V gene lookup returns CDR1 SGHRS and CDR2 YFSETQ. The CDR3 has 14 amino acids. V shed 4 bases and J shed 0 bases, with 10 bases lying between them. The CDR3 reads CASSLQAYQETQYF. The DNA of the CDR3 is TGCGCCAGCAGCCTTCAAGCGTACCAAGAGACCCAGTACTTC.

This clonotype was counted many times. This rearrangement joins TRBV15 to TRBJ2-7, with no clear D. V was shortened by 0 bases and J by 0 bases, with 9 bases between the two germline ends. The CDR3 is 15 residues long. Germline V CDR1 and CDR2: LNHNV, YYDKDF (reference sequence). CDR3 protein: CATSRDVRFSYEQYF. CDR3 bases: TGTGCCACCAGCAGAGATGTAAGGTTCTCCTACGAGCAGTACTTC.

This clonotype was counted between two and nine times. This sequence joins TRBV20-1 and TRBJ1-2, with 7 bases identical to TRBD1. Unmatched junction bases numbered 17, after V lost 5 bases and J lost 8 bases. This CDR3 spans 15 amino acids. From germline, CDR1 is DFQATT and CDR2 SNEGSKA (reference sequence). CDR3 amino acids: CSALTQGQKVGGYTF. Written as DNA, the CDR3 is TGCAGTGCTCTTACCCAGGGACAGAAGGTCGGAGGCTACACCTTC.

J is TRBJ2-1 and V is TRBV7-2; a possible D gene is TRBD2 (6 bases). CDR1 SGHTA and CDR2 FQGNSA come from the germline V gene. The CDR3 is 11 amino acids. V lost 3 bases, J lost 15 bases, and 12 bases lay in between. DNA for the CDR3: TGTGCCAGCAGCTTTGGTCTGGGGGGGTTCTTC. It encodes CASSFGLGGFF.

In its sample, this clonotype was seen many times. V is TRBV29-1 and J is TRBJ1-3; D gene uncertain. This CDR3 is 13 amino acids long. From germline, CDR1 is SQVTM and CDR2 ANQGSEA. Between the trimmed V and J ends, which lost 2 bases and 0 bases, there was a span of 5 bases. The CDR3 sequence is CSVERRSGNTIYF. The CDR3 coding sequence is TGCAGCGTTGAACGGCGCTCTGGAAACACCATATATTTT.

This clonotype was seen a few times. The chain joins TRBV20-1 to TRBJ1-1; the D gene is possibly TRBD1 (5 bases). The CDR3 loop spans 14 amino acids. The germline V gene has CDR1 DFQATT and CDR2 SNEGSKA (reference sequence). V was shortened by 6 bases and J by 0 bases, with 14 bases between the two germline ends. The CDR3 protein is CSASGGNMNTEAFF. The CDR3 DNA reads as TGCAGTGCGTCCGGGGGGAATATGAACACTGAAGCTTTCTTT.

In its sample, this clonotype was seen many times. The J gene is TRBJ2-1, the V gene TRBV11-2; maybe TRBD2 (5 bases). CDR3 length: 14 amino acids. Germline loops: CDR1 SGHAT, CDR2 FQNNGV. Deletions cut 7 bases from V and 6 bases from J, with 16 bases between. The CDR3 reads CASTPGVWANEQFF. CDR3 DNA: TGTGCCAGCACCCCCGGGGTCTGGGCCAATGAGCAGTTCTTC.

This clonotype was seen only once. Since a much larger clone is just one base distant, this may be a read error. V usage is TRBV4-1 and J usage is TRBJ1-3; D gene ambiguous. The CDR3 spans 14 residues. The germline V gene has CDR1 MGHRA and CDR2 YSYEKL. Here the CDR3 reads CARSQVGETNTIYF. CDR3 bases: TGCGCCAGAAGCCAAGTCGGCGAGACCAACACCATATATTTT.

This clonotype appeared a few times. This chain joins TRBV4-3 and TRBJ2-1; D uncertain. Germline V lookup: CDR1 LGHNA, CDR2 YSLEER. This CDR3 contains 14 residues. The V and J ends lost 0 bases and 10 bases respectively, with 13 bases between them. The CDR3 DNA follows: TGCGCCAGCAGCCAAGATCCTACCCTAAGGGAGCAGTTCTTC. Translation: CASSQDPTLREQFF.

This chain links TRBV7-2 with TRBJ1-1, with 8 positions matching TRBD1. Germline V gene lookup returns CDR1 SGHTA and CDR2 FQGNSA. V lost 4 bases and J lost 1; bases outside the gene matches: 5. The length of the CDR3 is 15 residues. CDR3 in amino acids: CASSSWDRRNTEAFF. Written as DNA, the CDR3 is TGTGCCAGCAGCTCTTGGGACAGGCGGAACACTGAAGCTTTCTTT.

V usage is TRBV20-1 and J usage is TRBJ2-3, with D possibly TRBD1 on 6 matching bases. Trimming cost V 3 bases and J 9 bases, with 13 bases left between them. CDR1 and CDR2 from the germline V gene are DFQATT and SNEGSKA (reference sequence). The CDR3 totals 12 residues. CDR3 residues: CSASGGFNTQYF. CDR3 sequence (DNA): TGCAGTGCTAGTGGGGGCTTCAACACGCAGTATTTT.

This clonotype was detected ten times or more. This chain connects TRBV29-1 to TRBJ2-2, with a weak D call TRBD2 (6 bases). V was shortened by 7 bases and J by 5 bases, with 14 bases between the two germline ends. CDR3 length equals 13 residues. Germline-derived CDR1 and CDR2 are SQVTM and ANQGSEA. The CDR3 region is CSAEGLPTGELFF. DNA for the CDR3: TGCAGCGCCGAGGGACTTCCTACCGGGGAGCTGTTTTTT.

V gene TRBV5-4 combines with J gene TRBJ1-6, with D maybe TRBD1 (5 bases). V dropped 2 bases and J dropped 3 bases, with 27 bases sitting between them. The germline V gene has CDR1 SGHNT and CDR2 YYREEE (reference sequence). The CDR3 has 21 amino acids. The CDR3, as DNA: TGTGCCAGCAGCTTACTCCCGATACTGGGACCTTCCATTGTCTATAATTCACCCCTCCACTTT. This encodes CASSLLPILGPSIVYNSPLHF.

CDR3 nucleotides: TGTGCCAGCAGCTCCGGACCCATCAATGAGCAGTTCTTC. This sequence encodes CASSSGPINEQFF. The chain joins TRBV7-9 to TRBJ2-1; D is undetermined. Per germline, CDR1 SEHNR and CDR2 FQNEAQ (reference sequence). V was trimmed by 4 bases and J by 6 bases, leaving 10 bases between them. This CDR3 spans 13 amino acids.

This clonotype has ten or more counts. The V call is TRBV29-1, the J call TRBJ2-1; D unclear. This CDR3 contains 10 residues. Trimming left V 3 bases short and J 6 bases short, with 3 bases between. Germline V CDR1 and CDR2: SQVTM, ANQGSEA. The CDR3 DNA is TGCAGCGTTGACGGCAATGAGCAGTTCTTC. Protein: CSVDGNEQFF.

The rearrangement joins TRBV20-1 to TRBJ1-6; 8 nucleotides match TRBD1. Germline CDR1 reads DFQATT; CDR2 reads SNEGSKA (reference sequence). J was trimmed by 7 bases and V by 2 bases; bases with no gene match: 7. The CDR3 length is 15 residues. The CDR3 nucleotides are TGCAGTGCTAGACAGAGACAGGGGAGCAATTCACCCCTCCACTTT. It is translated as CSARQRQGSNSPLHF.

This clonotype was detected many times. The chain links TRBV12-3 or TRBV12-4 to TRBJ1-5; D not resolved. V lost 6 bases, J lost 3 bases, and 3 bases lay in between. This CDR3 contains 11 residues. The CDR3, as DNA: TGTGCCAGCAGCCTCAATCAGCCCCAGCATTTT. It translates to CASSLNQPQHF.

Notes on this clonotype: The germline gene is not matched at one end of the junction; a read error may be the cause. The rearrangement uses TRBV20-1 and TRBJ1-5; TRBD1 matches at 8 bases. Per germline, CDR1 DFQATT and CDR2 SNEGSKA (reference sequence). The CDR3 runs 18 residues. DNA of the CDR3: TGCAGTGCGAGAGGCAATTCGGGACAGGTCAGATTCAATCAGCCCCAGCATTTT. Amino acids: CSARGNSGQVRFNQPQHF.

Notes on this clonotype: A junction boundary mismatches the germline segment, possibly from a read error. V usage is TRBV20-1 and J usage is TRBJ2-1; weak D call: TRBD2 (6 bases). The germline gives CDR1 DFQATT, CDR2 SNEGSKA (reference sequence). This CDR3 has 15 amino acids. The CDR3 spells CCAIRTAGIRNEQFF. CDR3 sequence (DNA): TGCTGTGCTATTAGGACCGCGGGGATTAGAAATGAGCAGTTCTTC.